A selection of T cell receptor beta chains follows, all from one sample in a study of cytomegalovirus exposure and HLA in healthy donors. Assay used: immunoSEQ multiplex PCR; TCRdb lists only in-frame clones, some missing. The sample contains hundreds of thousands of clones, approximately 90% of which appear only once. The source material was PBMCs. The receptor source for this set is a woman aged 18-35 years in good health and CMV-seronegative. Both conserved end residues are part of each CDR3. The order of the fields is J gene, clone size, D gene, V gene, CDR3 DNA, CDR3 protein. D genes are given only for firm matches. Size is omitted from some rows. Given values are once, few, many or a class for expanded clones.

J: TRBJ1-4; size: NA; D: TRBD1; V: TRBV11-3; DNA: TGTGCCAGCAGCCCGGGGACAGGCTACAATGAAAAACTGTTTTTT; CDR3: CASSPGTGYNEKLFF
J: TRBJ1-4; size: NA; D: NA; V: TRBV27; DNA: TGTGCCAGCAGTTTGAGCAGGGGCGGAAAACTGTTTTTT; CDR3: CASSLSRGGKLFF
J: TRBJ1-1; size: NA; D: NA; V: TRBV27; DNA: TGTGCCAGCAGTCCCAGGTCGGGGGGGACTGAAGCTTTCTTT; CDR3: CASSPRSGGTEAFF
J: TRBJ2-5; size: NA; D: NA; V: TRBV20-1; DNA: TGCAGTGCTCCAGGGGTGGAGACCCAGTACTTC; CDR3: CSAPGVETQYF
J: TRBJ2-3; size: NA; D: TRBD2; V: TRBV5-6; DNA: TGTGCCAGCAGCAGGACTAGCGGGGGCAAGGGAGATACGCAGTATTTT; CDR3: CASSRTSGGKGDTQYF
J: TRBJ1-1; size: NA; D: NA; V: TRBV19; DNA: TGTGCCAGTAGTATAGATTATTGGCCGGGAACTGAAGCTTTCTTT; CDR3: CASSIDYWPGTEAFF
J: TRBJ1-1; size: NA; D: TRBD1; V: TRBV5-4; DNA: TGTGCCAGCAGCCCGGGACAGGGTCTAAACACTGAAGCTTTCTTT; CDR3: CASSPGQGLNTEAFF
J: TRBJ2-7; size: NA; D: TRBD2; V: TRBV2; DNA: TGTGCCAGGAGGTTTAGCGGGGGGGCTATTGAAGAGCAGTACTTC; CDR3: CARRFSGGAIEEQYF
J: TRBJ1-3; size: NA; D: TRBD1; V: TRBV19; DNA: TGTGCCAGTAGTATTGCCCCGGGACAGCTCCCTGGAAACACCATATATTTT; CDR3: CASSIAPGQLPGNTIYF
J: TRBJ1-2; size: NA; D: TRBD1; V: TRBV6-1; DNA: TGTGCCAGCAGTCGGACAGGAAAGGACTATGGCTACACCTTC; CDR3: CASSRTGKDYGYTF
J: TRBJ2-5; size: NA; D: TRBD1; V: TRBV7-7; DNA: TGTGCCAGCAGCTCGACAGGGCGGGAGACCCAGTACTTC; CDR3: CASSSTGRETQYF
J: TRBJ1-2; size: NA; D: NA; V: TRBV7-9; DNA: TGTGCCAGCAGCTTAATTTTGACTAGCTATGGCTACACCTTC; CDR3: CASSLILTSYGYTF
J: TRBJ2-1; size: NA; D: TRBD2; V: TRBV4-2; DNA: TGTGCCAGCAGCCAAGATCTTGGTAGCGGGGGTAAGTTCTTC; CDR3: CASSQDLGSGGKFF
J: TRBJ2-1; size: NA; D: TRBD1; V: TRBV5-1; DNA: TGCGCCAGCAGCTTGGGGACAGGGTTACTTGAGCAGTTCTTC; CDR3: CASSLGTGLLEQFF
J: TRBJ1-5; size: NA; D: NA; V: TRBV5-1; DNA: TGCGCCAGCAGCTTGGGAGGGAAGGGCCAGCCCCAGCATTTT; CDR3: CASSLGGKGQPQHF
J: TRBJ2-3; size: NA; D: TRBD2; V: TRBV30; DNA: TGTGCCTGGAGTCTAGCGGGGGGTCCAGATACGCAGTATTTT; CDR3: CAWSLAGGPDTQYF
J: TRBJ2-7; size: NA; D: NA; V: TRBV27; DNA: TGTGCCAGCAGTTTAGGTCCAGGACAGAGCTCCTACGAGCAGTACTTC; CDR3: CASSLGPGQSSYEQYF
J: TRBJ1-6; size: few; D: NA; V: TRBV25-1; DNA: TGTGCCAGCAGACCTACAGGGTTAGGTTCACCCCTCCACTTT; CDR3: CASRPTGLGSPLHF
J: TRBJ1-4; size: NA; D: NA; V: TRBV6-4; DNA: TGTGCCCGACACAGGGAGATATTGAAAAAACTGTTTTTT; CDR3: CARHREILKKLFF
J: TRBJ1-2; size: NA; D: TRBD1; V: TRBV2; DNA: TGTGCCAGCAGGGAGGGACAGGTCTATGGCTACACCTTC; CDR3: CASREGQVYGYTF
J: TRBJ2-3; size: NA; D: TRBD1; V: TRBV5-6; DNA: TGTGCCAGCAGCTTGGCCCGGGACAGGGTGGTCACAGATACGCAGTATTTT; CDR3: CASSLARDRVVTDTQYF
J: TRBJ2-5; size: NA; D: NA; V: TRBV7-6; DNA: TGTGCCAGCAGCTTAGGTACGGGTTCAGAGACCCAGTACTTC; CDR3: CASSLGTGSETQYF
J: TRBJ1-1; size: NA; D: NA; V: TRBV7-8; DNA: TGTGCCAGCAGCTCCCCCCCACAGGGAGCCTTGAACACTGAAGCTTTCTTT; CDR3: CASSSPPQGALNTEAFF
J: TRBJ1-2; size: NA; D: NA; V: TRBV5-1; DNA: TGCGCCAGCAGCTTTGGGGACACCTATGGCTACACCTTC; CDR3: CASSFGDTYGYTF
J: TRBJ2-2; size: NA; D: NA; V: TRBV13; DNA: TGTGCCAGCAGCCGGTTAGAGAACACCGGGGAGCTGTTTTTT; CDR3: CASSRLENTGELFF
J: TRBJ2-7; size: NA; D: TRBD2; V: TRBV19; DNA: TGTGCCAGTAGTCCTACGGCCCAAAGTCTGACTAGCTCTGGCGAGCAGTACTTC; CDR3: CASSPTAQSLTSSGEQYF
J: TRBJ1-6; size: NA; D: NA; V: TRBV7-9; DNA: TGTGCCAGCAGCTCTGGACAGCCCAATTCACCCCTCCACTTT; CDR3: CASSSGQPNSPLHF
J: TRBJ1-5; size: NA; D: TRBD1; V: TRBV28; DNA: TGTGCCAGCAGTTTAGGGACAGGGCATCAGCCCCAGCATTTT; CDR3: CASSLGTGHQPQHF
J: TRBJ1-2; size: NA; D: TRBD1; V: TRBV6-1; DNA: TGTGCCAGCAGTGATTTTCCGGGACAGGGAAGGTATGGCTACACCTTC; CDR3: CASSDFPGQGRYGYTF
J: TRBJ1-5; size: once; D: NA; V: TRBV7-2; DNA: TGTGCCAGCAGCTTCACCTGGGACAATACACAAAATCAGCCCCAGCATTTT; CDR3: CASSFTWDNTQNQPQHF
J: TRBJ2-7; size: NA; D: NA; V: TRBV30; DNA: TGTGCCTGGAGCGCCCCGCGGGTCGGGCAGTACTTC; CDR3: CAWSAPRVGQYF
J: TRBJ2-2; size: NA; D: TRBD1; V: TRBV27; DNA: TGTGCCAGCAGTCCGCGACAGGGTATCGGGGAGCTGTTTTTT; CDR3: CASSPRQGIGELFF
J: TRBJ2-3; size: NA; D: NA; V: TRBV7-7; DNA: TGTGCTAGCAGCCGAGGTCTAGCGAACACAGATACGCAGTATTTT; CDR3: CASSRGLANTDTQYF
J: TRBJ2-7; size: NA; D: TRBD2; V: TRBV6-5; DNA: TGTGCCAGCAGTTACTCTAGCGGGGGGCCCTCCTACGAGCAGTACTTC; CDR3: CASSYSSGGPSYEQYF
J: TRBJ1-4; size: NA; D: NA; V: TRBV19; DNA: TGTGCCAGTAGTCCGCGTATGGCAGGGGTGGAAAAACTGTTTTTT; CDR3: CASSPRMAGVEKLFF
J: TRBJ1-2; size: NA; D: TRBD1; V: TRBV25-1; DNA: TGTGCCAGCAGTACCCGGACAGGGATCGGCTACACCTTC; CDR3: CASSTRTGIGYTF
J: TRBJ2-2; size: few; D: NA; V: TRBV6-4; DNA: TGTGCCAGCAGTGTTCAGACTCACACCGGGGAGCTGTTTTTT; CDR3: CASSVQTHTGELFF
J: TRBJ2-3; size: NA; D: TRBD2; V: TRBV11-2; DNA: TGTGCCAGCAGCTTAATACCTGGACTAGCGGGGACAGATACGCAGTATTTT; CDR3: CASSLIPGLAGTDTQYF
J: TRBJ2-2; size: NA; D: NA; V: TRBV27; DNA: TGTGCCAGCAGTTTTACAGGAGAATTCACCGGGGAGCTGTTTTTT; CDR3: CASSFTGEFTGELFF
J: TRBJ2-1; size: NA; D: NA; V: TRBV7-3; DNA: TGTGCCAGCAGCTTCGAGGGCAGTTCCTACAATGAGCAGTTCTTC; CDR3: CASSFEGSSYNEQFF
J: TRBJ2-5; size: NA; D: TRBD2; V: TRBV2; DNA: TGTGCCAGCAGAGCGGGGGGAGAGACCCAGTACTTC; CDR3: CASRAGGETQYF
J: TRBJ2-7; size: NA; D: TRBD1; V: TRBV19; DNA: TGTGCCAGTAGTATAGATTGGGGGACAGGACGCCCCTACGAGCAGTACTTC; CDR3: CASSIDWGTGRPYEQYF
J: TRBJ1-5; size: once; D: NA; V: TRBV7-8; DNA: TGTGCCAGCAGCCCGCCGGATCAGCCCCAGCATTTT; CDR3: CASSPPDQPQHF
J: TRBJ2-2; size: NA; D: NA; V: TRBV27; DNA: TGTGCCAGCCAAATGAGAGGCAACACCGGGGAGCTGTTTTTT; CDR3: CASQMRGNTGELFF
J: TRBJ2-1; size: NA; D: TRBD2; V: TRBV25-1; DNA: TGTGCCAGCAGTGAAAAAAGCGGGGCTTACAATGAGCAGTTCTTC; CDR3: CASSEKSGAYNEQFF
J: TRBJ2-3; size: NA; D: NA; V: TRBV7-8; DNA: TGTGCCAGCAGCGAAACCGAGCGAGTTCACCCTAGCACAGATACGCAGTATTTT; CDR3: CASSETERVHPSTDTQYF
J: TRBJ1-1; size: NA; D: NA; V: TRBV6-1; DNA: TGTGCCAGCAGCCCGAACTGGTCCACTGAAGCTTTCTTT; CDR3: CASSPNWSTEAFF
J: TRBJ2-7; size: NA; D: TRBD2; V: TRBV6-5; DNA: TGTGCCAGCAGTGTTGAGCGGGGGGACTACGAGCAGTACTTC; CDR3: CASSVERGDYEQYF
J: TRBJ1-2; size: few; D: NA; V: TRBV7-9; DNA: TGTGCCAGCAGCTCCAGCGACCACAACTATGGCTACACCTTC; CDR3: CASSSSDHNYGYTF
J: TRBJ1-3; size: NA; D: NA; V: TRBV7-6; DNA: TGTGCCAGCAGCTTAACGCAGGGACTAGCGGGAAACACCATATATTTT; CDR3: CASSLTQGLAGNTIYF
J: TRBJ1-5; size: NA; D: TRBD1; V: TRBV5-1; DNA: TGCGCCAGCAGCGAAAGCCGGGACAGGGAGGGGAGCAATCAGCCCCAGCATTTT; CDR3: CASSESRDREGSNQPQHF
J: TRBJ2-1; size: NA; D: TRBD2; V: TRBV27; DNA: TGTGCCAGCAGTTTTCTGGCGGGGGGGCCGGATGAGCAGTTCTTC; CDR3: CASSFLAGGPDEQFF
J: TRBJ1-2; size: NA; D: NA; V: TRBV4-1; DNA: TGCGCCAGCAGCCAAGCGACAGGCTATGGCTACACCTTC; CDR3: CASSQATGYGYTF